This entry features one T cell receptor (beta chain) sequence. Which antigen it targets is not known. Within one base of it there is no much larger clone, and no base qualities were kept. Receptor amplification or capture employed 5' RACE. Data came from a NextSeq 500. In the TCR library protocol, unique molecular identifiers were attached to individual cDNA molecules to correct for PCR bias and sequencing error. TCR alpha and beta chains were both sequenced, and the abundances of alpha and beta sequences in each sample were closely correlated with each other. On the study's bioinformatics: V gene, J gene and CDR3 annotation of TCR sequences was performed with Decombinator V4. Expanded TCRs were defined as changing significantly between any two time points under a Poisson model with p below 0.0001. TCR abundances were normalised to the total number of TCRs sequenced per sample and expressed as counts per million. TRAV1-2 paired with TRAJ12, TRAJ20 or TRAJ33 defined MAIT TCRs, while TRAV10 paired with TRAJ18 defined iNKT TCRs. VDJdb, accessed on 1 November 2021, was searched for TCRs annotated for CMV, EBV and SARS-CoV-2, and TCRs annotated for more than one antigen were excluded. The public reads were reprocessed in TCRdb via fastp at Q25 and MiXCR, keeping in-frame beta chains. Identical CDR3 protein sequences are pooled into one entry, listed with their most common genes and DNA. TCRdb's processing, not the study's, gives the V and J calls here. This sample lists 100,000 to 140,000 distinct CDR3 sequences; around 10% were detected once. The ten most abundant clones make up about 7.6% of the sample.

The sample originates from a study of early T cells in non-severe SARS-CoV-2 infection (TCRdb year 2021). About the study as a whole: Bulk RNA from unsorted whole blood was used for TCR sequencing, so alpha and beta chains could not be paired. Overall study results and their limits: Matching against VDJdb was skewed toward anti-spike CD8 responses, likely underestimated virus-specific expansions, and missed private and CD4 specificities.

The CDR3 has 15 amino acids, counting the end cysteine and phenylalanine. Only the CDR3 DNA stays, 45 bases, in frame from base 1. Trimming takes 6 bases off V and 5 bases off J; junction bases not matched to a gene: 12. Reading the germline V gene gives CDR1 MNHEY and CDR2 SVGEGT. A case-control design nested within a healthcare worker cohort in London, UK, was used, with weekly nasopharyngeal swab PCR tests and blood sampling performed. Healthcare workers were recruited between 23 and 31 March 2020, during the week of the UK lockdown, and were followed weekly for up to roughly 16 weeks. Input material: whole blood. The source is an adult who was a healthcare worker with PCR-confirmed SARS-CoV-2 infection or an uninfected control (not recorded which). Recombination joined TRBV6-2 or TRBV6-3 with TRBJ2-5; 7 of the junction bases match TRBD1. The CDR3 amino acid sequence is: CASSSRLTGSETQYF. The nucleotides are TGTGCCAGCAGCTCCCGACTGACAGGGTCCGAGACCCAGTACTTC.